This entry concerns a single T cell receptor (beta chain). Sequencing was performed with immunoSEQ multiplex PCR; in TCRdb, only in-frame clones are kept and a portion is missing. In the table there are about 41,000 clones, 60% to 80% of which are singletons. These data belong to a study of radiotherapy plus CTLA-4 blockade in lung cancer. Chemo-refractory metastatic non-small-cell lung cancer patients underwent focal radiation alongside CTLA-4 blockade with ipilimumab. The germline CDR1 and CDR2 sequences are MNHNY and SVGAGI (reference sequence). The CDR3 has 13 residues. V was pared by 6 bases and J by 2 bases, with 10 bases between.

This clonotype was sampled from a human donor with non-small cell lung cancer who had stable disease on radiotherapy plus ipilimumab. Sample: peripheral blood, taken from a patient treated with radiotherapy plus ipilimumab. The V and J genes are TRBV6-6 and TRBJ2-5, with D possibly TRBD1 on 5 matching bases. The CDR3 loop reads CASRTTVQETQYF. The DNA of the CDR3 is TGTGCCAGCAGGACGACAGTTCAAGAGACCCAGTACTTC.